This T cell receptor (beta chain) is from a study of cytomegalovirus exposure and HLA in healthy donors (dated by TCRdb to 2015 to 2018). With regard to the full study: In an earlier analysis of fewer than 750 of the donors, 250 to 350 Gb of sequence data and 95 million to 130 million unique TCR beta sequences from about 179 million T cells were reported. Roughly 310 gigabases of sequencing data and approximately 80 million unique TCR sequences were included in an early release covering several hundred HLA-typed donors. Among the roughly 380 genotyped donors, around 81% belonged to the genetic ancestry cluster associated with self-reported Caucasian donors. The study aimed to test whether cataloging public T cell receptors could reveal signatures of past pathogen exposure. The study profiled the T cell repertoires of hundreds of subjects by immunosequencing and related them to cytomegalovirus serostatus. A separate validation cohort of approximately 130 different subjects was used in addition to the roughly 720-subject first cohort. High-throughput TCR immunosequencing, statistical association of individual TCRs with disease status, and machine learning were combined to predict cytomegalovirus infection status. To study patterns of TCR occurrence, a later analysis re-analyzed previously published TCR beta repertoires from 666 donors and added high-resolution HLA genotyping. Rather than using new phenotypic data, the later analysis identified candidate immune exposures from TCR beta sequences and from how often those sequences occurred across donors. An earlier analysis of 587 of the donors used high-throughput TCR beta sequencing to judge whether each TCR beta V gene segment behaved as functional or pseudogenic. Alongside the repertoire data, information on donor age, sex, ethnicity and CMV serostatus was compiled. Genome-wide SNP genotypes for about three fifths of the roughly 670 donors were used in a later genetic analysis, which treated that subset as a discovery cohort. Every repertoire in the discovery cohort had been generated on one and the same sequencing platform. Both class I and class II loci were covered by HLA typing, at four-digit resolution. The number of donors typed differed by locus, with roughly 629-640 for A, B, C, DRB1 and DQB1, more than 500 for DQA1, over 600 for DPA1, and some 440 for DPB1. A handful of DR-DQ haplotypes were handled as single units for association and clustering because linkage in the cohort was strong. Among a few hundred genotyped donors of the cohort, an average of approximately 240,000 unique TCR beta nucleotide sequences were sequenced per donor, around a sixth of them non-productive.

What the authors observed across the whole study: According to a later analysis, parvovirus B19, influenza, CMV and Epstein-Barr virus appeared linked to several top co-occurrence clusters. In a later genetic analysis, fewer N-insertions in productive TCRs were reported among donors in an Asian-associated ancestry cluster than the approximately 710-donor mean. A cluster of highly shared sequence variants was judged likely to represent a technical artifact of the sequencing pipeline. Because HLA typing was unavailable for some donors at each locus, only the typed subset was used in association tests. A later genetic analysis associated a missense DCLRE1C variant with V-gene and J-gene trimming of TCR beta chains, and an independent cohort replicated the association. In an earlier analysis of several hundred of the donors, most TCR beta V segments were observed in productive rearrangements about 87% or about 30% of the time, broadly matching IMGT annotations. A further reported finding was that TCR beta sequences accurately predicted the HLA-A and HLA-B alleles for most subjects in the first cohort. Sequencing depth was assumed to be roughly uniform across donors in the presence/absence analyses, though that assumption may not hold. The 87-base-pair reads could not distinguish some IMGT-functional V segments, including TRBV6-2 and TRBV6-3, so those segments were excluded. When HLA alleles, especially DR and DQ, strongly co-occurred, TCR associations were difficult to assign to individual alleles. A later analysis associated 16,951 TCR beta sequences with specific HLA alleles at a false discovery rate of 0.05. Across donors, most TCR sequences were observed very rarely, whereas some public TCRs were present in many individuals. It was suggested by the authors that the approach could potentially be generalized to other disease states and immunological phenotypes. The study listed 164 TCR beta chains as associated with cytomegalovirus. In both the original and validation cohorts, the classifier was reported to diagnose cytomegalovirus status with high specificity and sensitivity. Because counts were too low, roughly 16 rarely observed V segments, including chromosome 9 orphons, were left out of the earlier analysis of 500 to 750 of the donors. Correlated functional status among segregating V segments might reflect linkage disequilibrium, but an unknown experimental factor could not be ruled out. Compared with equally common non-associated chains, HLA-associated TCR beta chains in a later analysis were more clonally expanded and had lower generation probabilities. Immune exposure information for the cohort was limited to CMV serostatus. According to a later analysis, most CMV-associated TCR beta chains appeared to be HLA-restricted, and the HLA associations seemed to be driven largely by CMV exposure. A later analysis found that TCR association rates varied across HLA loci, with DRB1 alleles showing the most associated TCRs and HLA-C alleles the fewest. Three of the identified cytomegalovirus-associated TCR beta chains were confirmed in vitro to be specific for cytomegalovirus antigens. Only TCR beta chains were sequenced in this cohort, and the absence of alpha or paired-chain data limited detectable features.

The cohort consisted of 666 healthy bone marrow donors. All cohort members were sampled while nominally healthy, although unrecorded immune exposures were likely present. The donor tested CMV seronegative, placing the donor among the 350 to 400 seronegative members of the cohort. Every donor gave a peripheral blood sample, and the peripheral blood mononuclear cells from that sample were used for TCR beta sequencing. The Qiagen DNeasy Blood Extraction Kit was used to extract genomic DNA from the blood cell samples. Library creation used the immunoSEQ multiplex PCR assay. For the multiplex PCR, a mixture combining 60 forward primers for TCR Vbeta segments and 13 reverse primers for TCR Jbeta segments was used. The CDR3 region of rearranged TCR beta genes was amplified from genomic DNA with a multiplex PCR assay. The Illumina HiSeq System was used to sequence the amplified TCR beta libraries as 87-base-pair reads. In the paper's pipeline: A later analysis counted 75 million to 100 million unique TCR beta chains across the 640 or so repertoires, and roughly 10 million of these chains were shared by at least two donors. Raw reads were error-corrected and collapsed into unique sequences by a nearest-neighbor algorithm in which closely related sequences were merged to remove PCR and sequencing errors. V, D and J gene segments were assigned by aligning CDR3 sequences to IMGT reference sequences. For a sequence to be retained, a match of at least six nucleotides to both a V gene segment and a J gene segment was required. A rearrangement was called productive if the CDR3 had no stop codons and remained in frame with V and J, and every other rearrangement was called non-productive. CDR3 was defined by IMGT convention, running from the second conserved V-encoded cysteine to the conserved J-encoded phenylalanine. Sequences without an unambiguous match to a single V gene segment were excluded from the earlier analysis of 450 to 750 of the donors. An earlier analysis of a few hundred of the donors called V segments functional above 56.7% productive rearrangements and segregating when the between-donor standard deviation exceeded 5%. A statistical classification framework was built for diagnosing cytomegalovirus status from the catalog of TCR beta chain sequences. In a later analysis, V and J genes were assigned by comparing TCR nucleotide sequences against IMGT/GENE-DB human TR gene sequences. In a later analysis, CDR3 sequences and most-parsimonious VDJ recombination scenarios were assigned using the TCRdist pipeline. A later analysis defined each TCR beta chain by its CDR3 amino acid sequence plus V-gene family, and excluded reads lacking a unique V-gene family. In a later analysis, approximately 640 highly shared, low-generation-probability nucleotide sequences were removed to address suspected cross-contamination and a sequencing artifact. A later analysis calculated a clonal expansion index for each public chain from normalized within-repertoire ranks of inferred template counts. In a later analysis, generation probabilities were computed using a VDJ recombination model fitted to out-of-frame rearrangements, and the results were checked against IGoR. A later analysis scored TCR-TCR, TCR-HLA and TCR-CMV co-occurrence with hypergeometric tests, applying a repertoire-size bias correction to TCR pairs. False discovery rates were estimated in a later analysis by permuting HLA or CMV assignments 20 times. In a later analysis, co-occurring TCRs were grouped using DBSCAN, with TCRdist sequence similarity added in when clustering inside HLA-allele-positive subsets. Co-occurrence clustering excluded repertoires with fewer than 30,000 or more than 120,000 public chains, plus five with anomalous nucleotide sharing. TCRdb mirrors the immuneACCESS table, restricted to in-frame sequences. Some clones are absent from its copies; in checked studies, under half trace to an unresolved V gene, and the reason for the others is unknown. The D gene and trimming were derived from the DNA, and the V and J assignments and clone size from that table. Present in this sample are about 130,000 clones, 80% to 90% of which were seen just once. The ten largest clones represent less than 3.5% of the sample.

CDR1 and CDR2, per the germline V gene, are MGHRA and YSYEKL. V is clipped by 1 base and J by 3 bases, and the sequence between their germline boundaries is 10 bases long. The CDR3, from cysteine to phenylalanine, totals 14 residues. The only DNA kept is the CDR3, 42 bases in frame from the first base. For this clone: The antigen it binds to is not known. Base qualities are missing; no much larger clone stands one base away.

The chain is assembled from TRBV4-1 and TRBJ2-7; tentative D gene TRBD1, with 6 bases matching. This clonotype originated in a man aged 50 to 59 in good health and CMV-seronegative. Material for sequencing was PBMCs. The nucleotide sequence is given as TGCGCCAGCAGCCAAGTACCAGGGGACTACGAGCAGTACTTC. Its coded protein is CASSQVPGDYEQYF.